This T cell receptor (beta chain) was sequenced during a study of PD-L1 blockade in urothelial cancer. Study background: Atezolizumab (1,200 mg intravenously every 3 weeks) began around 2014 for patients. Blood drawn 3 weeks (second dose) and 6 weeks after treatment start was analyzed. Each blood sample yielded a median of around 130,000 T cells.

Sequencing was performed with immunoSEQ multiplex PCR; in TCRdb, only in-frame clones are kept and a portion is missing. Here the sample spans around 69,000 clones, around 93% being singletons. Germline CDR1 SGDLS, CDR2 YYNGEE. The CDR3 extends over 13 amino acids. Trimming removed 3 bases from V and 1 base from J, with 4 bases in between. Time point defined: peripheral blood 6 weeks after treatment start. The receptor's source is a woman of 80 years or more with urothelial cancer. This sample comprised PBMCs, obtained around atezolizumab (anti-PD-L1) treatment. The rearrangement links TRBV9 to TRBJ2-2; D ambiguous. The CDR3 sequence: CASSARNTGELFF. The CDR3 DNA sequence: TGTGCCAGCAGCGCCAGGAACACCGGGGAGCTGTTTTTT.